The TCR beta chain under discussion was sequenced for a study of Graves' ophthalmopathy and Graves' hyperthyroidism (dated by TCRdb to 2016 to 2019). Study-level background: Peripheral blood was collected at initial diagnosis, prior to any treatment. In total, around 140 blood samples were TCR-sequenced: fewer than 50 ophthalmopathy, about 75 hyperthyroidism and around 17 hyperthyroidism-to-ophthalmopathy patients. The independent validation cohort included about 19 hyperthyroidism patients plus 17 patients who later progressed from hyperthyroidism to ophthalmopathy. To explore V-J signatures that distinguish ophthalmopathy from hyperthyroidism, a discovery set of 100 patients was enrolled, made up of 43 with ophthalmopathy and 57 with stable hyperthyroidism. The approximately 100 discovery patients were divided at random into training and test sets in a 7:3 ratio. In roughly 6 hyperthyroidism patients, T-cell repertoires of thyroid tissue and blood were compared. Following sample collection, hyperthyroidism patients were given methimazole at a starting dose of 30 mg daily, and ophthalmopathy patients were given high-dose intravenous methylprednisolone. TCR beta repertoire signatures were used to distinguish Graves' ophthalmopathy from Graves' hyperthyroidism and to predict progression to ophthalmopathy.

The table lists this clonotype with many counts. What this receptor recognizes is not known. Per-base qualities were not stored, and no clone one base away is much larger. The ophthalmopathy patients had moderately to severely active disease, with a Clinical Activity Score of 3 or higher, a NOSPECS grade of 4 or higher, and a disease duration of less than 3 months. Patients with other autoimmune diseases, uncontrolled infections, pregnancy or lactation were excluded. Clinical symptoms, serum thyroxine, TRAb, thyroid ultrasound and orbital computed tomography were used for diagnosis. PBMCs were isolated from about 10 ml of fresh peripheral blood by Ficoll-Paque density gradient centrifugation. Total RNA was extracted with Trizol reagent and quality-checked on an Agilent 2100 Bioanalyzer. For repertoire sequencing, the TCR beta CDR3 regions were amplified from RNA transcripts. HTBI primers and the Qiagen OneStep RT-PCR kit were used in a first-round RT-PCR, which was followed by a second-round multiplex PCR, size selection and purification. The libraries underwent paired-end sequencing with 100 bp reads on an Illumina HiSeq2000. On the study's bioinformatics: SOAPnuke was used to process the reads, throwing out any read that had adapters, had uncalled bases, had a mean Phred below 15, or lacked an exact constant-primer or identifier match. COPE v1.2.5 was used to merge the high-quality paired reads. Each unique nucleotide sequence was treated as a clonotype, and MiTCR v1.1 was used to align the clonotypes to the IMGT TRB V, D and J references. Only V-J combinations with frequency above 0.0001 were analysed, covering approximately 99% of repertoires. For each V-J combination, a TCR clonal expansion and chaos score was defined as F50 clonal expansion divided by the chaos observed in the TCRdist matrix. Welch's t-statistics and random forest were used to narrow the features down to about twelve V-J combinations, which were then fed into a naive Bayes classifier. The Morisita-Horn index was used to measure how similar the thyroid and blood repertoires were. The public reads were reanalyzed by TCRdb: fastp trimming at Q25, MiXCR alignment, in-frame beta chains only. Identical CDR3 protein sequences are pooled into one entry, listed with their most common genes and DNA. For this entry, the V and J calls and clone size follow TCRdb and not the study's own pipeline. This sample lists around 400,000 distinct CDR3 sequences; about 16% were detected once. About 1.4% of the sample goes to the ten largest clones.

The CDR3 sequence holds 14 residues, the cysteine and phenylalanine included. Just CDR3 DNA is preserved here, 42 bases in frame from base 1. Via the germline V gene, CDR1 is MNHNS and CDR2 SASEGT. V and J lose 11 bases and 6 bases, and a span of 20 bases separates them. Study-wide findings and limitations: No statistical method was used to set the sample size in advance, and the investigators knew which group each participant was assigned to. In cross-validation, the 13-signature model distinguished ophthalmopathy from stable hyperthyroidism with almost 90% sensitivity and just under 84% specificity, and in the test set the corresponding values were approximately 80% and 68%. Most expanded thyroid clonotypes with frequency above 0.001 were also detected in blood, suggesting blood repertoires may reflect the thyroid immune response. In validation, the model predicted ophthalmopathy progression with more than 70% sensitivity and around 72% specificity; 12 predicted patients were CT-confirmed with GO in a median of roughly 6.8 months.

The sequenced material came from peripheral blood. The chain was built from TRBV6-1 and TRBJ1-5; the D gene assignment is ambiguous. The sequence was collected from a young woman with Graves' ophthalmopathy. Donor details come from another sample of the same person, matched by shared clones. The CDR3 reads as follows: CAPLGPIQGQPQHF. The DNA sequence follows: TGTGCCCCCCTGGGCCCCATTCAAGGTCAGCCCCAGCATTTT.